Listed below are T cell receptor beta chains from one sample, sequenced in a study of cytomegalovirus exposure and HLA in healthy donors. Generated by immunoSEQ multiplex PCR, the TCRdb table keeps only in-frame clones and is missing some. The sample's table shows approximately 190,000 clones. Sequenced material: PBMCs. All receptors come from a man younger than 45 in good health and CMV-seronegative. The CDR3 runs from the conserved cysteine through the conserved F or W. Each record gives: CDR3 length, J gene, V gene, D gene, CDR3 DNA, CDR3 protein. The D gene is left open where the match is weak.

>14|TRBJ1-1|TRBV7-9|.
TGTGCCAGCAGCCTTCCCGACAGTAACACTGAAGCTTTCTTT
CASSLPDSNTEAFF
>15|TRBJ2-6|TRBV29-1|.
TGCAGCGTTGGGGCCAGGAGGTCTGGGGCCAACGTCCTGACTTTC
CSVGARRSGANVLTF
>15|TRBJ2-7|TRBV15|TRBD2
TGTGCCACCAGATTGGGAGGGTCTCACTACTACGAGCAGTACTTC
CATRLGGSHYYEQYF
>14|TRBJ2-7|TRBV10-1|.
TGCGCCAGCAGTGAGTCTAGCGGCACCTACGAGCAGTACTTC
CASSESSGTYEQYF
>14|TRBJ2-3|TRBV28|TRBD2
TGTGCCAGCAGCCGACCCCCGGGACTACATACGCAGTATTTT
CASSRPPGLHTQYF
>14|TRBJ2-7|TRBV28|TRBD1
TGTGCCAGCAGTTTACCGGGACAGCTCTACGAGCAGTACTTC
CASSLPGQLYEQYF
>15|TRBJ1-1|TRBV19|TRBD1
TGTGCCAGTATGGACAGGGAGAACGTGGGCACTGAAGCTTTCTTT
CASMDRENVGTEAFF
>14|TRBJ1-1|TRBV2|.
TGTGCCAGCAGTGCAAGGGGCTTGGGCACTGAAGCTTTCTTT
CASSARGLGTEAFF
>15|TRBJ2-1|TRBV5-6|TRBD2
TGTGCCAGCAGCTCCGGACTAGCGGGATGGAATGAGCAGTTCTTC
CASSSGLAGWNEQFF
>13|TRBJ2-7|TRBV5-5|.
TGTGCCAGCAGCTTGGTCGTAAACTACGAGCAGTACTTC
CASSLVVNYEQYF
>14|TRBJ1-5|TRBV19|TRBD1
TGTGCCAGTAGTCCAGGACAGGGGGTCCAGCCCCAGCATTTT
CASSPGQGVQPQHF
>10|TRBJ2-3|TRBV2|.
TGTGCCAGCAATCTAGTTCAGCCGTATTTT
CASNLVQPYF
>17|TRBJ1-4|TRBV5-8|.
TGTGCCAGCAGCCCGCGGACAGCCGAGGGGACTAATGAAAAACTGTTTTTT
CASSPRTAEGTNEKLFF
>12|TRBJ2-7|TRBV7-8|.
TGTGCCAGCAGCTTGACAGGTTACGAGCAGTACTTC
CASSLTGYEQYF
>14|TRBJ1-4|TRBV28|TRBD1
TGTGCCAGCAGTCCGGACAGGGTTGATGAAAAACTGTTTTTT
CASSPDRVDEKLFF
>13|TRBJ1-6|TRBV4-3|.
TGCGCCAGCAGCCAACAAGAGAATTCACCCCTCCACTTT
CASSQQENSPLHF
>17|TRBJ2-5|TRBV5-1|TRBD2
TGCGCCAGCAGCCCGGGACTAGCGGGAGGCTACCAAGAGACCCAGTACTTC
CASSPGLAGGYQETQYF
>14|TRBJ2-4|TRBV5-1|.
TGCGCCAGCAGCCAGGGACTAGCCAAAAACATTCAGTACTTC
CASSQGLAKNIQYF
>16|TRBJ1-1|TRBV7-6|TRBD1
TGTGCCAGCAGCCCTCGGACAGGGGGCCTGACTCATGAAGCTTTCTTT
CASSPRTGGLTHEAFF
>15|TRBJ1-3|TRBV29-1|TRBD1
TGCAGCGTTGAGACAGGGCTCAACTCTGGAAACACCATATATTTT
CSVETGLNSGNTIYF
>19|TRBJ2-2|TRBV7-3|TRBD2
TGTGCCAGCAGCTATCTACCGGGACTAGCAGTAGCGAACACCGGGGAGCTGTTTTTT
CASSYLPGLAVANTGELFF
>12|TRBJ1-1|TRBV10-3|.
TGTGCCATCAGTGAGTCGCCCACAGACGCTTTCTTT
CAISESPTDAFF
>14|TRBJ1-1|TRBV27|.
TGTGCCAGCAGTTTAGGCGGGGATTGGGGAGAAGCTTTCTTT
CASSLGGDWGEAFF
>17|TRBJ1-5|TRBV5-6|TRBD1
TGTGCCAGCAGCCAAGACAGGGGCCGCTTTAGCAATCAGCCCCAGCATTTT
CASSQDRGRFSNQPQHF
>13|TRBJ1-1|TRBV30|.
TGTGCCTGGCTGGAGAACCCGAACACTGAAGCTTTCTTT
CAWLENPNTEAFF
>13|TRBJ1-2|TRBV2|.
TGTGCCAGCAGGGACCTGGGGCTGCATGGCTACACCTTC
CASRDLGLHGYTF
>13|TRBJ2-7|TRBV29-1|TRBD1
TGCAGCGTTGGGGGACAGGGGAGCTACGAGCAGTACTTC
CSVGGQGSYEQYF
>15|TRBJ1-1|TRBV28|.
TGTGCCAGCAGTTTAGACACAGGGCGGAACACTGAAGCTTTCTTT
CASSLDTGRNTEAFF
>15|TRBJ2-5|TRBV7-9|TRBD1
TGTGCCAGCAGCCAGGGGGTGGGGCTCGAGAAGACCCAGTACTTC
CASSQGVGLEKTQYF
>17|TRBJ1-5|TRBV21-1|.
TGTGCCAGCAGCAAACGGGCACAGGGAAGGAGCAATCAGCCCCAGCATTTT
CASSKRAQGRSNQPQHF
>13|TRBJ2-3|TRBV30|.
TGTGCCTGGGCTTTTACTAGCACAGATACGCAGTATTTT
CAWAFTSTDTQYF
>16|TRBJ2-5|TRBV5-1|TRBD1
TGCGCCAGCAGCTCGCGCTCCGGGACAGCGCAAGAGACCCAGTACTTC
CASSSRSGTAQETQYF
>16|TRBJ1-3|TRBV2|TRBD1
TGTGCCAGCAGTTCCGGGACAGGGGCCCCTGGAAACACCATATATTTT
CASSSGTGAPGNTIYF
>15|TRBJ1-1|TRBV5-1|TRBD1
TGCGCCAGCAGCTTGTATGCAGGGGGGAACACTGAAGCTTTCTTT
CASSLYAGGNTEAFF
>15|TRBJ1-2|TRBV11-3|.
TGTGCCAGCAGCTTAGAATACAGGGCGACCAATGGCTACACCTTC
CASSLEYRATNGYTF
>15|TRBJ1-3|TRBV6-6|.
TGTGCCAGCAGTCCCCCGGGAACCTCTGGAAACACCATATATTTT
CASSPPGTSGNTIYF
>14|TRBJ1-2|TRBV19|TRBD1
TGTGCCAGTAGTAACCCACAGGGGACCTATGGCTACACCTTC
CASSNPQGTYGYTF
>16|TRBJ2-7|TRBV4-2|TRBD2
TGTGCCAGCAGCCTCCTAGCGGGAGGGAACTCCTACGAGCAGTACTTC
CASSLLAGGNSYEQYF